These T cell receptor beta chains were read from a single sample in a study of OX40 agonist ivuxolimab in advanced cancers. Profiling relied on immunoSEQ multiplex PCR, and the TCRdb table lists in-frame clones only, not all of them. The repertoire holds about 52,000 clones, with about 93% as singletons. This specimen was CD4+ or CD8+ T cells sorted from blood, taken in a trial of the OX40 agonist ivuxolimab. These TCRs come from an adult with an advanced solid tumor such as melanoma, head and neck, liver or kidney cancer. Both conserved end residues are part of each CDR3. A D gene is named only where the DNA matches it firmly. Clone size, where shown, is once, few, many, or a class for clones that have expanded.

J gene,clone size,V gene,D gene,CDR3 DNA,CDR3 protein
TRBJ2-1,.,TRBV5-1,.,TGCGCCAGCAGCTTGATAGGTGGGGCCTACAATGAGCAGTTCTTC,CASSLIGGAYNEQFF
TRBJ1-1,.,TRBV19,.,TGTGCCAGTAGTATTTCGGGGCGGGGCACTGAAGCTTTCTTT,CASSISGRGTEAFF
TRBJ2-7,.,TRBV4-3,.,TGCGCCAGCAGCCAAGATCCCCCGAGAGCGAGAGCCTCCTACGAGCAGTACTTC,CASSQDPPRARASYEQYF
TRBJ2-7,medium-sized,TRBV6-5,.,TGTGCCAGCAGGGCTGCGGGACACTCCCGGGACGAGCAGTACTTC,CASRAAGHSRDEQYF
TRBJ2-1,.,TRBV4-3,.,TGCGCCAGCAGCCCAGGGGTTGCCTACAATGAGCAGTTCTTC,CASSPGVAYNEQFF
TRBJ1-1,.,TRBV7-8,TRBD1,TGTGCCAGCAGCAGTAGGACAGGGAAGACTGAAGCTTTCTTT,CASSSRTGKTEAFF
TRBJ2-7,.,TRBV27,TRBD2,TGTGCCAGCGCGCAAGGACTAGCCTACGAGCAGTACTTC,CASAQGLAYEQYF
TRBJ2-1,.,TRBV4-3,.,TGCGCCAGCAGCCAATTGTCGGGTGATACAGCGACATACAATGAGCAGTTCTTC,CASSQLSGDTATYNEQFF
TRBJ1-3,.,TRBV9,.,TGTGCCAGCAGCGTAGGCCTAACAGACAGCTCTGGAAACACCATATATTTT,CASSVGLTDSSGNTIYF
TRBJ2-7,.,TRBV12-5,TRBD1,TGTGCTAGTGGCGCCCGGGACAGGGTTTACGAGCAGTACTTC,CASGARDRVYEQYF
TRBJ1-4,.,TRBV1,.,TGCACCAGCAGCCGACAGACAACTAATGAAAAACTGTTTTTT,CTSSRQTTNEKLFF
TRBJ2-3,.,TRBV13,.,TGTGCCAGCAGCCCGTCGAGAACTCCCACAGATACGCAGTATTTT,CASSPSRTPTDTQYF
TRBJ1-2,.,TRBV5-4,.,TGTGCCAGCAGCTTGGCCCACAGAGAAGGCTTCTTGGGTGATGGCTACACCTTC,CASSLAHREGFLGDGYTF
TRBJ2-7,.,TRBV27,.,TGTGCCAGCAGTTTCGGTCGTAGCCTTTCCTACGAGCAGTACTTC,CASSFGRSLSYEQYF
TRBJ2-2,.,TRBV4-1,.,TGCGCCAGCAGCCAAGATCAATACACCGGGGAGCTGTTTTTT,CASSQDQYTGELFF
TRBJ2-7,.,TRBV27,.,TGTGCCAGCAGTTTATTTCCGAGCGGTAGTGGCGAGCAGTACTTC,CASSLFPSGSGEQYF
TRBJ2-1,.,TRBV4-1,TRBD1,TGCGCCAGCAGCTTACGACAGGGCTCCTACAATGAGCAGTTCTTC,CASSLRQGSYNEQFF
TRBJ2-5,.,TRBV7-6,.,TGTGCCAGCACCCTGAGGGGGGGGCGAGGGGAGACCCAGTACTTC,CASTLRGGRGETQYF
TRBJ1-2,few,TRBV2,TRBD1,TGTGCCAGCCGGGACAGGGATAACTATGGCTACACCTTC,CASRDRDNYGYTF
TRBJ2-4,.,TRBV9,TRBD1,TGTGCCAGCAGCGCCGGGACAGCCGTAGCAGGGGACATTCAGTACTTC,CASSAGTAVAGDIQYF
TRBJ2-2,.,TRBV29-1,TRBD2,TGCAGCGCCGGGACTATGCGATCCGGGGAGCTGTTTTTT,CSAGTMRSGELFF
TRBJ2-1,.,TRBV5-1,.,TGCGCCAGCAGCAGGGGCCACTCATACAATGAGCAGTTCTTC,CASSRGHSYNEQFF
TRBJ2-7,.,TRBV11-1,TRBD1,TGTGCCAGCAGCAGATACAGGGGAGCTGGTGGCTGGGTGCAGTACTTC,CASSRYRGAGGWVQYF
TRBJ2-2,.,TRBV11-2,.,TGTGCCAGCAGCCCGTGGGCCACCGGGGAGCTGTTTTTT,CASSPWATGELFF
TRBJ1-5,.,TRBV5-5,TRBD1,TGTGCCAGCAGCGCTACATCAGGGGGATGGCAGCCCCAGCATTTT,CASSATSGGWQPQHF
TRBJ2-7,.,TRBV9,.,TGTGCCAGCAGCGTAGATCAGCGGGTGGGGAGCTCCTACGAGCAGTACTTC,CASSVDQRVGSSYEQYF
TRBJ2-3,once,TRBV14,.,TGTGCCAGCAGCCACTATGGCGGAGCCTACACAGATACGCAGTATTTT,CASSHYGGAYTDTQYF